This TCR beta chain was documented in a study of beta chain features in type 1 diabetes. General study findings and limits: Type 1 diabetes patients had fewer VDJ junction insertions and more deletions. Shortening of TCRB CDR3s, moderate but significant, appeared in all four CD4+ subsets of Type 1 diabetes patients. Patients' naive, central memory and regulatory TCRB repertoires appeared more alike than those of healthy donors.

Every sorted population was more than 98% pure. The CDR3 is made up of 14 amino acids. V dropped 3 bases and J dropped 5 bases, with 13 bases sitting between them. The germline V gene encodes CDR1 MNHEY and CDR2 SMNVEV (reference sequence). The study reverse transcribed the entire isolated RNA, so it sequenced expressed TCRB transcripts. The assay was immunoSEQ multiplex PCR, and TCRdb's table has in-frame clones only and misses some. The sample yields hundreds of thousands of clones, 13% seen once. Regarding this clone: Its target is not known.

Sequenced material: naive CD4+ T cells from blood. The chain combines TRBV27 with TRBJ1-1; D gene ambiguous. The clonotype originates from a man aged 18 to 35 with type 1 diabetes. The CDR3 DNA is TGTGCCAGCAGTTTTCGGGAAGCGGGTACTGAAGCTTTCTTT. Protein product: CASSFREAGTEAFF.